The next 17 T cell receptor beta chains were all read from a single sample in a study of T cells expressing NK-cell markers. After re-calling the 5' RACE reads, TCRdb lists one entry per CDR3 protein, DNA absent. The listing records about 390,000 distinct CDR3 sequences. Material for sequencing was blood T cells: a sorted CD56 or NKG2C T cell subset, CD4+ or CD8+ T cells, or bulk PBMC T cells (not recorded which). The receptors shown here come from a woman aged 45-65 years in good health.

CDR3 amino acids: CASSSRQGSTEAFF. V and J are TRBV7-2 and TRBJ1-1; TCRdb lists TRBD1, though no DNA is available to test this call. The germline CDR1 and CDR2 sequences are SGHTA and FQGNSA. The CDR3 runs 14 residues.

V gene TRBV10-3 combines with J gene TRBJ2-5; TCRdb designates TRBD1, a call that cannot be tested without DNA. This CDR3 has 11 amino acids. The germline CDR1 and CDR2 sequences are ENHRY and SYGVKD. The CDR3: CASRGQETQYF.

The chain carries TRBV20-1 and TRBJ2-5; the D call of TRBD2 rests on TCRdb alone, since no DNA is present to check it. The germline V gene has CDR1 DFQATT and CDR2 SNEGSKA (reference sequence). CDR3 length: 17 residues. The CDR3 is CSASPGLAGGPSETQYF.

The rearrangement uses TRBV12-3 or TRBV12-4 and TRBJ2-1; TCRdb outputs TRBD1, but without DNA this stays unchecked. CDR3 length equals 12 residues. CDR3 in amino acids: CASSLEGVYGFF.

CDR3 sequence reads: CASYTRRDTGELFF. The chain carries TRBV6-2 or TRBV6-3 and TRBJ2-2. Germline CDR1 and CDR2: MNHEY and SVGEGT. The CDR3 has 14 residues.

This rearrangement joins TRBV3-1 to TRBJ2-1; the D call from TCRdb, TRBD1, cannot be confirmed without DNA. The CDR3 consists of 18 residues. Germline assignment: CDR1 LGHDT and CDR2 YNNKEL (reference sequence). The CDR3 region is CASSQDVVEGHPQHSQFF.

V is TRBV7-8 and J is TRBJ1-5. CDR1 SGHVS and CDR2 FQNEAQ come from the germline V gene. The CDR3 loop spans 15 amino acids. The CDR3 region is CASSLVSQDNQPQHF.

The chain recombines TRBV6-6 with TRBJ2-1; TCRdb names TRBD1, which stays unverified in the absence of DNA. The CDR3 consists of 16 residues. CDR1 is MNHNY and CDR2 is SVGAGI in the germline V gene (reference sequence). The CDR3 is CASSHPRGRAYNEQFF.

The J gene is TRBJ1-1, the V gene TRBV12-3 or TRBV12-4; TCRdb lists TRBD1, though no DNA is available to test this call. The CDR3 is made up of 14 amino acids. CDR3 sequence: CASSTRVMNTEAFF.

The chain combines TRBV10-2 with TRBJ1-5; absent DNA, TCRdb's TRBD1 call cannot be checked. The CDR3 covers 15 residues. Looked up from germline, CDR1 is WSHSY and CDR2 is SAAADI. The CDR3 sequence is CASRGTGEGNQPQHF.

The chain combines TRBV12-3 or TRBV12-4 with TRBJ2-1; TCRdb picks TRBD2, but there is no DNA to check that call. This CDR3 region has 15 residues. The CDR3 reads CASKLAGGPQNEQFF.

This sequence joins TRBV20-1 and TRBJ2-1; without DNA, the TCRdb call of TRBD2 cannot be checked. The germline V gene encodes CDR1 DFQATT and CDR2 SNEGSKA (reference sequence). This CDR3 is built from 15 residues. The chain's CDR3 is CSATRLAGGLNEQFF.

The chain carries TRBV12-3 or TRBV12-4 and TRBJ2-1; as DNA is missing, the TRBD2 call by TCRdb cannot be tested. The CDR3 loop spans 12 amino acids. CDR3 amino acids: CASSALAEEQFF.

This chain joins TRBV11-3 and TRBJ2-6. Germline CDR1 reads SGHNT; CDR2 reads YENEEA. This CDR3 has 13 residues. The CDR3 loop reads CASSLGAFGVLTF.

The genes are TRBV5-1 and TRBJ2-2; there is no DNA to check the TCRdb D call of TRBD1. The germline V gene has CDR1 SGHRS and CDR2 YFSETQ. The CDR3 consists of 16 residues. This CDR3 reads CASSFPSGTSSGELFF.

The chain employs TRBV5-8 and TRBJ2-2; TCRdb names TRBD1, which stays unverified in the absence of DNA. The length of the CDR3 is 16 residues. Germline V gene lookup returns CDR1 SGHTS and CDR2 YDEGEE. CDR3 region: CASSLGVRENTGELFF.

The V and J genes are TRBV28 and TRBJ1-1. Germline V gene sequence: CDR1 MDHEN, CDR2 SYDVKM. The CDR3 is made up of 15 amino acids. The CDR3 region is CASSTRLRRHTEAFF. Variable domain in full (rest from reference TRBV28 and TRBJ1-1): DVKVTQSSRYLVKRTGEKVFLECVQDMDHENMFWYRQDPGLGLRLIYFSYDVKMKEKGDIPEGYSVSREKKERFSLILESASTNQTSMYLCASSTRLRRHTEAFFGQGTRLTVV.